These 14 T cell receptor beta chains share one sample of origin, sequenced in a study of cytomegalovirus exposure and HLA in healthy donors. Primers included in the PCR were 60 Vbeta and 13 Jbeta primers. The protocol was immunoSEQ multiplex PCR, while the TCRdb copy is restricted to in-frame clones and leaves out a portion. Among roughly 150,000 clones, nearly 80% were seen once, and the ten largest hold roughly 0.68%. Material: PBMCs. Receptor source: a male donor in good health and CMV-seronegative.

The V and J genes are TRBV11-2 and TRBJ2-3; 11 bases align to TRBD1. The trim removed 5 bases at V and 4 bases at J, leaving 5 bases unmatched. There are 15 residues in the CDR3. CDR1 is SGHAT, CDR2 FQNNGV, per germline. CDR3: CASSVGQGAADTQYF. CDR3 DNA sequence: TGTGCCAGCAGCGTAGGACAGGGGGCTGCAGATACGCAGTATTTT. Using reference TRBV11-2 and TRBJ2-3 for the parts outside the CDR3, the full variable domain is EAGVAQSPRYKIIEKRQSVAFWCNPISGHATLYWYQQILGQGPKLLIQFQNNGVVDDSQLPKDRFSAERLKGVDSTLKIQPAKLEDSAVYLCASSVGQGAADTQYFGPGTRLTVL.

The chain uses TRBV9 and TRBJ2-5, with 8 bases lining up with TRBD2. Germline V CDR1 and CDR2: SGDLS, YYNGEE. V shed 0 bases, J shed 5 bases, and the junction held 12 bases outside the gene matches. This CDR3 is 17 amino acids long. Written as DNA, the CDR3 is TGTGCCAGCAGCGTAGGATTCAGCGGGGGACGGACTGAGACCCAGTACTTC. It yields the protein CASSVGFSGGRTETQYF.

J is TRBJ1-3 and V is TRBV30, with D perhaps matching TRBD1 (6 bases). The CDR3 length is 13 residues. From germline, CDR1 is GTSNPN and CDR2 SVGIG (reference sequence). Trimming stripped 2 bases from V and 4 bases from J, with 9 bases between. The CDR3 sequence: CAWSTGNGNTIYF. DNA of the CDR3: TGTGCCTGGAGTACAGGGAACGGAAACACCATATATTTT.

This sequence joins TRBV11-3 and TRBJ2-5; 11 bases match TRBD1. The end of the DNA is better explained by TRBJ2-7, so the J call may be wrong. This CDR3 spans 16 amino acids. Per the germline V gene, CDR1 is SGHNT and CDR2 is YENEEA. This CDR3 reads CASSLLSGGTGGEQYF. CDR3 sequence (DNA): TGTGCCAGCAGCTTGTTATCCGGGGGGACAGGGGGCGAGCAGTACTTC.

The chain joins TRBV5-6 to TRBJ1-2; 8 bases map to TRBD1. CDR1 and CDR2 (germline): SGHDT, YYEEEE. J gave up 5 bases and V 3 bases, and 3 bases lay outside the gene matches. This CDR3 has 13 residues. The CDR3 DNA reads as TGTGCCAGCAGCTGGGGACAGGCGTATGGCTACACCTTC. The encoded protein is CASSWGQAYGYTF.

V gene TRBV7-2 combines with J gene TRBJ2-7; 7 nucleotides align to TRBD1. The junction had 8 bases not matched to a gene; V was cut back by 2 bases and J by 1 base. This CDR3 is 16 amino acids long. Germline V CDR1 and CDR2: SGHTA, FQGNSA. The CDR3 sequence is CASSLWGTEPSYEQYF. In nucleotides, the CDR3 is TGTGCCAGCAGCTTATGGGGGACAGAGCCTTCCTACGAGCAGTACTTC.

In DNA, the CDR3 is TGTGCCAGCAGCTTAGCCACCATGGGACTAGCGGTCGATGAGCAGTTCTTC. It encodes CASSLATMGLAVDEQFF. The chain has TRBV7-9 and TRBJ2-1; 11 nucleotides match TRBD2. V was pared by 0 bases and J by 8 bases, with 9 bases of the junction left unmatched. The germline V gene has CDR1 SEHNR and CDR2 FQNEAQ (reference sequence). CDR3 size: 17 residues.

The V call is TRBV7-2, the J call TRBJ2-5, with a weak D call TRBD2 (5 bases). Trimming cost V 3 bases and J 6 bases, with 11 bases left between them. The CDR3 has 13 amino acids. Germline assignment: CDR1 SGHTA and CDR2 FQGNSA. CDR3 in amino acids: CASSFLGSQTQYF. The CDR3, as DNA: TGTGCCAGCAGCTTTCTTGGGAGCCAGACCCAGTACTTC.

This sequence joins TRBV19 and TRBJ2-5; possible D gene TRBD2, 5 bases. With the DNA end fitting TRBJ2-7 better, the J assignment may be wrong. Germline V lookup: CDR1 LNHDA, CDR2 SQIVND (reference sequence). The CDR3 length is 15 residues. The CDR3 sequence is CASSPTTSGVNEQYF. The CDR3 DNA is TGTGCCAGTAGTCCAACCACATCCGGGGTTAACGAGCAGTACTTC.

The chain joins TRBV7-2 to TRBJ1-1; TRBD1 matches 7 bases. J gave up 0 bases and V 4 bases, and 5 bases lay outside the gene matches. Looked up from germline, CDR1 is SGHTA and CDR2 is FQGNSA. The CDR3 runs 15 residues. In DNA form, the CDR3 reads TGTGCCAGCAGCTCCGGACAGGCTATGAACACTGAAGCTTTCTTT. It codes for CASSSGQAMNTEAFF.

The J gene is TRBJ1-2, the V gene TRBV15; 8 bases are shared with TRBD1. The ends lost 3 bases at V and 4 bases at J; junction bases unmatched: 4. Germline V gives CDR1 LNHNV, CDR2 YYDKDF (reference sequence). This CDR3 has 14 residues. The CDR3 DNA sequence: TGTGCCACCAGCAGTAATCAGGGGGCCTATGGCTACACCTTC. This codes for CATSSNQGAYGYTF.

This chain joins TRBV10-3 and TRBJ1-5; TRBD1 might be the D (6 bases). CDR1 and CDR2 (germline): ENHRY, SYGVKD. Trimming removed 6 bases from V and 3 bases from J, with 15 bases in between. The CDR3 is made up of 15 amino acids. The CDR3 sequence is CAISSGTLTNQPQHF. CDR3 DNA: TGTGCCATCAGCTCCGGGACACTCACCAATCAGCCCCAGCATTTT.

The chain recombines TRBV19 with TRBJ1-5; D remains unclear. V was cut by 0 bases and J by 4 bases, with 16 bases left in between. CDR1 and CDR2 (germline): LNHDA, SQIVND (reference sequence). The CDR3 is 17 amino acids. CDR3 residues: CASSIEISGIRNQPQHF. The CDR3 DNA follows: TGTGCCAGTAGTATAGAAATTTCGGGGATTCGGAATCAGCCCCAGCATTTT.

The chain uses TRBV4-2 and TRBJ2-3; 13 positions match TRBD2. The CDR3 has 18 residues. With V trimmed by 5 bases and J by 3 bases, 11 bases remained unmatched. Germline V gene sequence: CDR1 LGHNA, CDR2 YNFKEQ. The CDR3 reads CASSGAHGTSGTTDTQYF. In nucleotides, the CDR3 is TGTGCCAGCAGCGGAGCGCACGGGACTAGCGGGACTACAGATACGCAGTATTTT.